Below, one T cell receptor beta chain is given with its context. The data stem from a study of control samples from healthy donors and cancer patients. Clones were sequenced by immunoSEQ multiplex PCR, and TCRdb holds only the in-frame ones, with some missing. The sample yields 90,000 or so clones, approximately 88% seen once. Germline CDR1 SNHLY, CDR2 FYNNEI. This CDR3 spans 12 amino acids. V dropped 4 bases and J dropped 6 bases, with 9 bases sitting between them. Input material: blood. The chain recombines TRBV2 with TRBJ2-5, with D possibly being TRBD1 or TRBD2 (5 bases each). The sequence derives from an older woman in good health. The CDR3 loop is CASSGGGKTQYF. The CDR3 coding sequence is TGTGCCAGCAGTGGTGGGGGAAAGACCCAGTACTTC.